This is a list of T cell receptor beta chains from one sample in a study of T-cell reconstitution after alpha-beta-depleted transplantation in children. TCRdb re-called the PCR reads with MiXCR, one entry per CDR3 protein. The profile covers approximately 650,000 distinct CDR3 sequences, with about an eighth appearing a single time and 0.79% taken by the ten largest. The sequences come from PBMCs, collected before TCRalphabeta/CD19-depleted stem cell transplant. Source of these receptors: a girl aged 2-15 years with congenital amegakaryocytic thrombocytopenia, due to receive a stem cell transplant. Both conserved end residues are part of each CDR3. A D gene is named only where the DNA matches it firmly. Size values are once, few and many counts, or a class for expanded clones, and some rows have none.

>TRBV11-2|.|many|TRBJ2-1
TGTGCCAGCAGCTTGCTCTTGCGGTCACTCTCCGGCGAGCAGTTCTTC
CASSLLLRSLSGEQFF
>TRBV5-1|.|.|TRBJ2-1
TGCGCCAGCAGCCCGGGACTCGACATTAATGAGCAGTTCTTC
CASSPGLDINEQFF
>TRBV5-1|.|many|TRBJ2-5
TGCGCCAGCAGCTACGAAGAGACCCAGTACTTC
CASSYEETQYF
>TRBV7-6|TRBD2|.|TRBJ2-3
TGTGCCAGCAGCCATCTGACTAGCGGGACCTACACAGATACGCAGTATTTT
CASSHLTSGTYTDTQYF
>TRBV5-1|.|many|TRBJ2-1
TGCGCCAGCAGCTTGTCCATGGGTAGCTACAATGAGCAGTTCTTC
CASSLSMGSYNEQFF
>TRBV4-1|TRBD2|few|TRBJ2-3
TGCGCCAGCAGCATCCAGACTAGCGGGATTGCAGATACGCAGTATTTT
CASSIQTSGIADTQYF
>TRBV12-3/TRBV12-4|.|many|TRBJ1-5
TGTGCCAGCAGCATAAGGTTAGGGAGCAATCAGCCCCAGCATTTT
CASSIRLGSNQPQHF
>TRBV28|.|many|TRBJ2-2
TGTGCCAGCAGTGAACAAGGGGAGCTGTTTTTT
CASSEQGELFF
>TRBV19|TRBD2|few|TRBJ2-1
TGTGCCAGTAGTCCTTTCGCTAGCGGGAGGGAGTTCTTC
CASSPFASGREFF
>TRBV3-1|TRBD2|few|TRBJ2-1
TGTGCCAGCAGCCAAGACCGACTAGCGGGAAATGAGCAGTTCTTC
CASSQDRLAGNEQFF
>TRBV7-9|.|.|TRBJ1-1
TGTGCCAGCAGCTTAGAGGGACCGGGGGCCACTGAAGCTTTCTTT
CASSLEGPGATEAFF
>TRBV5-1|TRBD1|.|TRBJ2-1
TGCGCCAGCAGCTTTCGGACAGGATGGAATGAGCAGTTCTTC
CASSFRTGWNEQFF
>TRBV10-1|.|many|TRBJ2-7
TGCGCCAGCTCGGCGAGTGTCTACGAGCAGTACTTC
CASSASVYEQYF
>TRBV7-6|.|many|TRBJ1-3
TGTGCCAGCAGCCCACGGGACCCGGGCTCTGGAAACACCATATATTTT
CASSPRDPGSGNTIYF
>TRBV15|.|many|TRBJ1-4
TGTGCCACCAGCAGTTCCCGGGCTCTTGATGAAAAACTGTTTTTT
CATSSSRALDEKLFF
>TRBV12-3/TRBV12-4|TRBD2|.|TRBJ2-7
TGTGCCAGCAGTTTACGAGCGGGAGTAAGGACCGACGAGCAGTACTTC
CASSLRAGVRTDEQYF
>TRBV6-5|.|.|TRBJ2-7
TGTGCCAGCAGTTATACACAGCTTAGCTTCTACGAGCAGTACTTC
CASSYTQLSFYEQYF
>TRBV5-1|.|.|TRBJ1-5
TGCGCCAGCAGCGCCGGTATGGGTGGCAATCAGCCCCAGCATTTT
CASSAGMGGNQPQHF
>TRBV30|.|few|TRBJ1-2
TGTGCCTGGAGTGGATTAAATGCAGGGTATGGCTACACCTTC
CAWSGLNAGYGYTF
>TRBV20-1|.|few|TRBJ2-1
TGCAGTGCTAATAAGCAGTTCTTC
CSANKQFF
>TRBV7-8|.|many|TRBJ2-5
TGTGCCAGCAGCTTAGATGTCCTCCGTGAGACCCAGTACTTC
CASSLDVLRETQYF
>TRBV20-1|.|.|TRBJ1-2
TGCAGTGCTTTCGACCCGTCCTATGGCTACACCTTC
CSAFDPSYGYTF
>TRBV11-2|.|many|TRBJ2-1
TGTGCCAGCAGCTTAGACCTAAACGATGAGCAGTTCTTC
CASSLDLNDEQFF
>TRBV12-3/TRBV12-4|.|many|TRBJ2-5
TGTGCCAGCAGTTTGGGCGGGCTCGAGACCCAGTACTTC
CASSLGGLETQYF
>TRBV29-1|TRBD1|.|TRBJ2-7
TGCAGCGTTTTGATAGCCCCGGGACAGGGGAAACACGAGCAGTACTTC
CSVLIAPGQGKHEQYF
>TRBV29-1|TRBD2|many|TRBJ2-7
TGCAGCGTTGAGAGTAGCGGGAGTTTGAACGAGCAGTACTTC
CSVESSGSLNEQYF
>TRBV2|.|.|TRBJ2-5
TGTGCCAGCAGCCCCGGGATAGACCATCAAGAGACCCAGTACTTC
CASSPGIDHQETQYF
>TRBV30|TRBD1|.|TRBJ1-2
TGTGCCTGGAGTCGGGACAGCGACTATGGCTACACCTTC
CAWSRDSDYGYTF
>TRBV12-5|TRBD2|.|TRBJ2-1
TGTGCTAGTGGCCCGACTAGCGGGACATCCTACAATGAGCAGTTCTTC
CASGPTSGTSYNEQFF
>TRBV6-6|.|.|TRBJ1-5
TGTGCCAGCAGCCGGGGTGAGGCCCAGCATTTT
CASSRGEAQHF
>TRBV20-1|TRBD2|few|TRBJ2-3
TGCAGTGCTAGAGCTAGCGGGAGTATCGGCACAGATACGCAGTATTTT
CSARASGSIGTDTQYF
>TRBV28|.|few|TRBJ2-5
TGTGCCAGCAGTTTCGGCGGGGACGGAGAGACCCAGTACTTC
CASSFGGDGETQYF
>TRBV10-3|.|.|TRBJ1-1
TGTGCCACGGGCGAGCGGCAGAACACTGAAGCTTTCTTT
CATGERQNTEAFF
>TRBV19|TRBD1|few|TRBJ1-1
TGTGCCAGTAGTTTTAACGACAGGGGGTTTAACACTGAAGCTTTCTTT
CASSFNDRGFNTEAFF
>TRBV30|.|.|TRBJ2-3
TGTGCCTTAACGACCCGCGTGGATACGCAGTATTTT
CALTTRVDTQYF
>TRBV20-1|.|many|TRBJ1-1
TGCAGTGCTAAAGTCGGCACTGAAGCTTTCTTT
CSAKVGTEAFF
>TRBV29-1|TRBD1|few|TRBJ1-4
TGCAGCGTTTCGAAGACAGGGGGCAATGAAAAACTGTTTTTT
CSVSKTGGNEKLFF
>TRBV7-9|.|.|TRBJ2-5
TGTGCCAGCAGCCAAGGGACACATCAAGAGACCCAGTACTTC
CASSQGTHQETQYF
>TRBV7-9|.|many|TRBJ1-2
TGTGCCAGCAGCACGAGCCCCATTGGCTACACCTTC
CASSTSPIGYTF
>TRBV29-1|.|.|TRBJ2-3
TGCAGCGTGGTACGGGGGTTGGATACGCAGTATTTT
CSVVRGLDTQYF
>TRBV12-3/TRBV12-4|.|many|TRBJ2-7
TGTGCCAGCAGTTTAGCACGGCCTGCAAAGCAGTACTTC
CASSLARPAKQYF
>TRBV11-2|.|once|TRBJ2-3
TGTGCCAGCAGCTTTTCGGTGGGCACAGATACGCGGTATTTT
CASSFSVGTDTRYF
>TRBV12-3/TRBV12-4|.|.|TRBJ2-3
TGTGCCAGCAGTTTTCAGTCAAGGGCCACAGATACGCAGTATTTT
CASSFQSRATDTQYF
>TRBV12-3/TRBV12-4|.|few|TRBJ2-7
TGTGCCAGCAGCCGACCTCCCGAGCAGTACTTC
CASSRPPEQYF
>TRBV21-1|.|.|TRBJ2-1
TGTGCCAGCAGCGGGGGGGGGCCTAAGTGGGAAAGTAGTGACCCCAATGAGCAGTTCTTC
CASSGGGPKWESSDPNEQFF
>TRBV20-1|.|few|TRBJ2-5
TGCAGTGCCGATCCTGGCGAAGAGACCCAGTACTTC
CSADPGEETQYF
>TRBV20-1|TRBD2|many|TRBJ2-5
TGCAGTGCTAGGACTAGCGGGCAAGAGACCCAGTACTTC
CSARTSGQETQYF
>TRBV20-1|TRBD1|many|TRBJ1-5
TGCAGTGCTACCACTTTGGACAGGGAATATTTTCAGCCCCAGCATTTT
CSATTLDREYFQPQHF
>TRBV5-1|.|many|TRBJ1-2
TGCGCCAGCAGTACAGAAGGGGTCCCTGGCTATGGCTACACCTTC
CASSTEGVPGYGYTF
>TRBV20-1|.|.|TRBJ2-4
TGCAATGCTAGAGGACGCCCCTATGAGAACATTCAGTACTTC
CNARGRPYENIQYF
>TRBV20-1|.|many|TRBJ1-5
TGCAGTGCTAGAGATCCAAAAGCTTATAGCAATCAGCCCCAGCATTTT
CSARDPKAYSNQPQHF
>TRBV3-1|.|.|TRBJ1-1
TGTGCCAGCAGCCCGACTGGGATAGTTGCTTTCTTT
CASSPTGIVAFF
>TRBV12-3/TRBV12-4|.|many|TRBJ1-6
TGTGCCAGCAGTTTATTTAAGTCGCGTATCCTCCACTTT
CASSLFKSRILHF
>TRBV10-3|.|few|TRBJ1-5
TGTGCCACAAGGGAGGAGACGGCTTCGGGTCAGCCCCAGCATTTT
CATREETASGQPQHF
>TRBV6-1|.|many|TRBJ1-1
TGTGCCAGCTCTAGAGACAATGTGAACACTGAAGCTTTCTTT
CASSRDNVNTEAFF
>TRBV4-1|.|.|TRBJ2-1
TGCGCCAGCAGCCAACCGATAGGAGGGATCAGCTCCTACAATGAGCAGTTCTTC
CASSQPIGGISSYNEQFF
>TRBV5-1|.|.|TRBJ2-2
TGCGCCAGCAGCTTGGCCGTCCTCGAGAACACCGGGGAGCTGTTTTTT
CASSLAVLENTGELFF
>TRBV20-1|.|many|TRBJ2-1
TGCAGTGCTTTAAAAAAAAACTACAATGAGCAGTTCTTC
CSALKKNYNEQFF
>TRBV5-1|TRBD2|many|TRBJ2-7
TGCGCCAGCAGCCCACTAGCGGGAGAATTCTACGAGCAGTACTTC
CASSPLAGEFYEQYF
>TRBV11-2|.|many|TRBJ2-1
TGTGCCAGCAGCTCCACGGGGGCGGGAGTATTCTGGGGTGAGCAGTTCTTC
CASSSTGAGVFWGEQFF